This T cell receptor beta chain stems from a study of cytomegalovirus exposure and HLA in healthy donors. Overall study findings and caveats: Accurate predictions that matched the HLA-A and HLA-B alleles of most subjects were reportedly made from TCR beta sequences.

The CDR3 totals 13 residues. Germline CDR1 MGHDK, CDR2 SYGVNS. V gave up 4 bases and J gave up 4 bases, with 10 bases separating them. Comments on this clone: Its antigen is unidentified.

With 60 Vbeta and 13 Jbeta primers, the PCR was carried out. TCRdb keeps only in-frame clones here, not all; method: immunoSEQ multiplex PCR. The data hold fewer than 200,000 clones, with about 80% observed a single time. V usage is TRBV25-1 and J usage is TRBJ1-2; possible D gene TRBD1, 6 bases. The receptor's source is a man aged 30 to 39 in good health and CMV-seronegative. Sequencing was performed on PBMCs. Here the CDR3 reads CASSVLGAYGYTF. The DNA for the CDR3 is TGTGCCAGCAGTGTACTGGGGGCCTATGGCTACACCTTC.